Each of the 16 T cell receptor beta chains below was sequenced from the same sample in a study of OX40 agonist ivuxolimab in advanced cancers. Library preparation used the immunoSEQ multiplex PCR assay. Here the immuneACCESS table is served through TCRdb, limited to in-frame sequences with V and J called. Missing clones are a known gap in these copies; in checked studies unresolved V genes cover under half, and the rest lacks a known reason. The sample table records fewer than 25,000 clones; about 88% of these occur just once. The ten largest clonotypes hold about 31% of the sample. This sample comprised CD4+ or CD8+ T cells sorted from blood, obtained in a trial of the OX40 agonist ivuxolimab. These TCRs come from an adult with an advanced solid tumor such as melanoma, head and neck, liver or kidney cancer.

The chain employs TRBV6-5 and TRBJ2-1; the D gene is possibly TRBD2 (6 bases). V lost 2 bases, J lost 4 bases, and 12 bases lay in between. This CDR3 has 15 amino acids. The germline V gene encodes CDR1 MNHEY and CDR2 SVGAGI. CDR3 loop: CASSYGGTVYNEQFF. The CDR3 bases are TGTGCCAGCAGTTACGGCGGGACTGTGTACAATGAGCAGTTCTTC.

The CDR3 DNA reads as TGTGCCAGCAGCTTGGGGCAGGTGGGCTACACCTTC. Amino acid sequence: CASSLGQVGYTF. V gene TRBV5-4 combines with J gene TRBJ1-2; D unresolved. Between the trimmed V and J ends, which lost 0 bases and 8 bases, there was a span of 8 bases. The CDR3 has 12 residues. The germline CDR1 and CDR2 sequences are SGHNT and YYREEE (reference sequence).

This chain connects TRBV27 to TRBJ1-1; the D gene is possibly TRBD1 (6 bases). Germline V gene lookup returns CDR1 MNHEY and CDR2 SMNVEV (reference sequence). This CDR3 is built from 13 residues. V was clipped by 4 bases and J by 4 bases, with 10 bases between them. The chain's CDR3 is CASSYRVGTEAFF. CDR3 DNA: TGTGCCAGCAGTTACAGGGTGGGCACTGAAGCTTTCTTT.

As to this clone: This CDR3 is also generated by other DNA sequences in the sample. This sequence joins TRBV18 and TRBJ1-1; D gene ambiguous. V was pared by 1 base and J by 0 bases, with 6 bases between. Per the germline V gene, CDR1 is KGHSH and CDR2 is LQKENI. The CDR3 extends over 14 amino acids. The CDR3 here is CASSPLNMNTEAFF. CDR3 DNA: TGTGCCAGCTCACCACTGAACATGAACACTGAAGCTTTCTTT. Full variable domain (rest looked up from reference TRBV18 and TRBJ1-1): NAGVMQNPRHLVRRRGQEARLRCSPMKGHSHVYWYRQLPEEGLKFMVYLQKENIIDESGMPKERFSAEFPKEGPSILRIQQVVRGDSAAYFCASSPLNMNTEAFFGQGTRLTVV.

V is TRBV28 and J is TRBJ1-2, with D uncertain. Germline V gives CDR1 MDHEN, CDR2 SYDVKM. Trimming took 5 bases from V and 8 from J, leaving 12 bases between them. This CDR3 is 12 amino acids long. CDR3 DNA: TGTGCCAGCAGTCCCCGGATGGGGGGCTACACCTTC. Translation gives CASSPRMGGYTF.

The chain carries TRBV30 and TRBJ1-6; D uncertain. The CDR3 has 13 amino acids. V was clipped by 6 bases and J by 10 bases, with 16 bases between them. Looked up from germline, CDR1 is GTSNPN and CDR2 is SVGIG (reference sequence). CDR3 residues: CACELAGESPLHF. The CDR3 DNA reads TGTGCCTGCGAATTGGCGGGAGAATCACCCCTCCACTTT.

This clone was found once. This sequence joins TRBV6-5 and TRBJ2-2; 8 bases align to TRBD1. Germline CDR1 is MNHEY and CDR2 is SVGAGI. V was clipped by 6 bases and J by 7 bases; unmatched bases: 7. CDR3 size: 14 residues. DNA of the CDR3: TGTGCCAGCAGATCCGGACAGGGTGACGGGGAGCTGTTTTTT. Translated: CASRSGQGDGELFF.

This clone is a singleton in its sample. J is TRBJ2-5 and V is TRBV2; D unclear. CDR1 is SNHLY and CDR2 is FYNNEI in the germline V gene. Trimming took 4 bases from V and 4 from J, leaving 13 bases between them. The CDR3 is 14 residues long. The DNA of the CDR3 is TGTGCCAGCAGTGCAGGTTCGGTGGCAGAGACCCAGTACTTC. This gives the protein CASSAGSVAETQYF.

J is TRBJ1-3 and V is TRBV25-1; D not resolved. Germline values: CDR1 MGHDK, CDR2 SYGVNS. The CDR3 spans 15 residues. V lost 4 bases to trimming and J lost 0 bases, with 10 bases between them. The DNA of the CDR3 is TGTGCCAGCAGTGGATTTCGGTACTCTGGAAACACCATATATTTT. Its translation: CASSGFRYSGNTIYF. Full variable domain (remainder filled in from reference TRBV25-1 and TRBJ1-3): EADIYQTPRYLVIGTGKKITLECSQTMGHDKMYWYQQDPGMELHLIHYSYGVNSTEKGDLSSESTVSRIRTEHFPLTLESARPSHTSQYLCASSGFRYSGNTIYFGEGSWLTVV.

This clone appeared once. J is TRBJ2-5 and V is TRBV18; 13 bases map to TRBD2. This CDR3 spans 15 amino acids. With 3 bases clipped from V and 2 bases from J, the junction kept 0 bases outside the gene matches. Germline V lookup: CDR1 KGHSH, CDR2 LQKENI. CDR3 sequence: CASSPGLAGQETQYF. For the CDR3, the DNA is TGTGCCAGCTCACCGGGACTAGCGGGACAAGAGACCCAGTACTTC.

The CDR3 nucleotides read TGTGCCAGCAGTTACTCGGACAGCACCCCGAGGTATTTT. Protein: CASSYSDSTPRYF. This sequence joins TRBV6-5 and TRBJ2-3; D might be TRBD1 (6 bases). Trimming left V 0 bases short and J 14 bases short, with 15 bases between. The germline V gene has CDR1 MNHEY and CDR2 SVGAGI. CDR3 size: 13 residues.

The genes are TRBV4-3 and TRBJ2-7, with TRBD2 matching over 7 bases. Losses at the gene ends were 0 bases for V and 4 bases for J; bases not matched to a gene: 12. CDR3 length: 17 residues. CDR1 LGHNA and CDR2 YSLEER come from the germline V gene. Written as DNA, the CDR3 is TGCGCCAGCAGCCAAGATCGGAGACGGGGCGGGGGATACGAGCAGTACTTC. Its protein product is CASSQDRRRGGGYEQYF.

The chain employs TRBV4-2 and TRBJ1-3; D is ambiguous. V lost 0 bases and J 1 base, leaving 7 bases between the germline ends. CDR1 and CDR2 from the germline V gene are LGHNA and YNFKEQ. The length of the CDR3 is 15 residues. The CDR3 coding sequence is TGTGCCAGCAGCCAAGATGGGCCATCTGGAAACACCATATATTTT. Translated: CASSQDGPSGNTIYF.

This chain uses TRBV5-4 with TRBJ1-1, with 8 bases lining up with TRBD1. The CDR3 extends over 15 amino acids. V shed 4 bases, J shed 1 base, and the junction held 6 bases outside the gene matches. Germline values: CDR1 SGHNT, CDR2 YYREEE (reference sequence). CDR3 loop: CASSPDRDSNTEAFF. The CDR3 DNA is TGTGCCAGCAGCCCGGACAGGGACTCGAACACTGAAGCTTTCTTT.

V usage is TRBV5-1 and J usage is TRBJ2-5, with 9 bases aligning to TRBD2. This CDR3 contains 15 residues. Germline CDR1 is SGHRS and CDR2 is YFSETQ. With V trimmed by 0 bases and J by 3 bases, 3 bases remained unmatched. The CDR3, as DNA: TGCGCCAGCAGCTTGGGGGCTAGCGGGGAAGAGACCCAGTACTTC. Translated: CASSLGASGEETQYF. The entire variable domain, with the rest obtained from reference TRBV5-1 and TRBJ2-5, is as follows: KAGVTQTPRYLIKTRGQQVTLSCSPISGHRSVSWYQQTPGQGLQFLFEYFSETQRNKGNFPGRFSGRQFSNSRSEMNVSTLELGDSALYLCASSLGASGEETQYFGPGTRLLVL.

The rearrangement uses TRBV5-1 and TRBJ1-5; 7 positions match TRBD1. From germline, CDR1 is SGHRS and CDR2 YFSETQ. The V segment lost 4 bases and the J segment 3 bases; nucleotides outside the gene matches: 7. The CDR3 spans 15 residues. Written as DNA, the CDR3 is TGCGCCAGCAGCCCGGGACAGAGCAACAATCAGCCCCAGCATTTT. Protein product: CASSPGQSNNQPQHF.